There are a few counts of the clone carrying this T cell receptor beta chain. After constant-region reverse-primer amplification, full-length variable regions underwent semi-nested PCR with Nested Universal Primer A. TCRdb reprocessed the 5' RACE reads via MiXCR and lists one record per CDR3 protein. The sample holds around 7,000 distinct CDR3 sequences, 35% to 50% seen once. The CDR3 is 16 residues long. Germline lookup yields CDR1 MNHNS and CDR2 SASEGT. Trimming cost V 7 bases and J 4 bases, with 19 bases left between them. The memory fraction was CD4+CD45RO+CD25- cells. The sample taken for sequencing was memory CD4+ T cells sorted from blood. Noted subset: memory CD4+ T cells, CD4+CD45RO+CD25-. The receptor comes from a female donor with breast cancer. The rearrangement uses TRBV6-1 and TRBJ2-2; D gene unclear. The CDR3 DNA is TGTGCCAGCACTTACCTTGTCAGACTGATCACCGGGGAGCTGTTTTTT. This gives the protein CASTYLVRLITGELFF.